This paragraph reports one T cell receptor (beta chain). This entry is derived from a study of T cell responses to AZD1222 COVID-19 vaccine. Repertoires were generated with immunoSEQ multiplex PCR, while TCRdb's copy carries only in-frame clones and drops some. This table holds about 100,000 clones, 92% found once. Per germline, CDR1 SGDLS and CDR2 YYNGEE. The CDR3 spans 12 residues. Trimming removed 4 bases at V and 10 bases at J, with 14 bases between. The source material was peripheral blood, sampled on day 0 of AZD1222 vaccination. The chain combines TRBV9 with TRBJ1-2; no definite D call. This receptor was taken from an adult in good health. For the CDR3, the DNA is TGTGCCAGCAGCCCCCAAGCCCCATTCTACACCTTC. Translating gives CASSPQAPFYTF.